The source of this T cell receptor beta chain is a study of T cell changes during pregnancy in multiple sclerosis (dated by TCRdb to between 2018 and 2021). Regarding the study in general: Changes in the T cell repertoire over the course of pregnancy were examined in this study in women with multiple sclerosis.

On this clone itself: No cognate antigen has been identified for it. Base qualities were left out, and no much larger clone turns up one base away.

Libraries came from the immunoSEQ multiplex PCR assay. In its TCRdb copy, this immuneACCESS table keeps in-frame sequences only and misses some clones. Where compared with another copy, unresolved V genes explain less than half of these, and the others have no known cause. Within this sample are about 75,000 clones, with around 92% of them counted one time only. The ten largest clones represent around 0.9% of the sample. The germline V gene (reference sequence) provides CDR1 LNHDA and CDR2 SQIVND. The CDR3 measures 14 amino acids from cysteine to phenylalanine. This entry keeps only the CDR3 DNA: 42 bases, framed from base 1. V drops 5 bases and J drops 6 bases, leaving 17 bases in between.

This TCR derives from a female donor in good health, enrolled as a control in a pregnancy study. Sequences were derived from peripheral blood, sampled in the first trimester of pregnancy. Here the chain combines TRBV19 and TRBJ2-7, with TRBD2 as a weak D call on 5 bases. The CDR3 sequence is CASSLGIKWGEQYF. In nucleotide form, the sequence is TGTGCCAGTAGTCTCGGGATCAAGTGGGGCGAGCAGTACTTC.